These 13 T cell receptor beta chains originate from one sample sequenced in a study of control samples from healthy donors and cancer patients. This table comes from immunoSEQ multiplex PCR, and its TCRdb copy is limited to in-frame clones, with some not included. The data contain around 170,000 clones, about 86% of them singletons. The sample was blood. These receptors all stem from a woman in her twenties or thirties in good health.

This clone has a count of ten or more. The gene calls are TRBV2 and TRBJ1-1, with a possible D match to TRBD1 (6 bases). The germline gives CDR1 SNHLY, CDR2 FYNNEI. V shed 5 bases and J shed 5 bases, with 15 bases lying between them. CDR3 size: 14 residues. CDR3 nucleotide sequence: TGTGCCAGCAGTTACAGGGAGGTGTGGACTGAAGCTTTCTTT. Its protein is CASSYREVWTEAFF.

The chain joins TRBV28 to TRBJ1-4, with D unclear. Trimming removed 6 bases at V and 5 bases at J, with 19 bases between. Germline V gene sequence: CDR1 MDHEN, CDR2 SYDVKM. The CDR3 has 16 amino acids. The CDR3 is CASSPQEESINEKLFF. Here the CDR3 DNA reads TGTGCCAGCAGCCCTCAGGAGGAGAGTATCAATGAAAAACTGTTTTTT.

The genes are TRBV5-1 and TRBJ2-1, with unresolved D. This CDR3 is 13 amino acids long. Germline CDR1 reads SGHRS; CDR2 reads YFSETQ. Trimming took 0 bases from V and 4 from J, leaving 5 bases between them. The CDR3 DNA sequence: TGCGCCAGCAGCTTGGACAGTTACAATGAGCAGTTCTTC. It encodes CASSLDSYNEQFF.

This clone showed up just once. The chain couples TRBV19 to TRBJ2-1; TRBD2 is a possible D gene (5 bases). Germline V gene sequence: CDR1 LNHDA, CDR2 SQIVND (reference sequence). The V and J ends lost 4 bases and 2 bases respectively, with 12 bases between them. The CDR3 totals 15 residues. CDR3 coding DNA: TGTGCCAGTAGTACTAGGAGGCGAACCTACAATGAGCAGTTCTTC. Encoded protein: CASSTRRRTYNEQFF.

The V gene is TRBV24-1, the J gene TRBJ2-5; TRBD1 aligns across 11 bases. The trim removed 6 bases at V and 5 bases at J, leaving 10 bases unmatched. This CDR3 is built from 16 residues. Germline-derived CDR1 and CDR2 are KGHDR and SFDVKD. The CDR3 here is CATSPTGQGARETQYF. CDR3 sequence (DNA): TGTGCCACCAGTCCAACTGGACAGGGGGCGCGGGAGACCCAGTACTTC.

The rearrangement uses TRBV13 and TRBJ2-5; D is unclear. V was shortened by 0 bases and J by 5 bases, with 10 bases between the two germline ends. CDR3 size: 14 residues. CDR1 and CDR2 (germline): PRHDT, FYEKMQ (reference sequence). CDR3 bases: TGTGCCAGCAGCTTAGGCTTGGATCGGGAGACCCAGTACTTC. Translated: CASSLGLDRETQYF.

The chain links TRBV24-1 to TRBJ2-5, with unresolved D. The CDR3 is made up of 14 amino acids. The V gene's germline CDR1 is KGHDR and CDR2 SFDVKD. Trimming cost V 3 bases and J 5 bases, with 12 bases left between them. CDR3 sequence (DNA): TGTGCCACCAGTGATCCGCCGAGTGGGGAGACCCAGTACTTC. Translation: CATSDPPSGETQYF.

This chain joins TRBV13 and TRBJ1-1; possibly TRBD1 for D (6 bases). V shed 5 bases and J shed 4 bases, with 14 bases lying between them. Germline CDR1 reads PRHDT; CDR2 reads FYEKMQ (reference sequence). The CDR3 spans 14 residues. The chain's CDR3 is CASSEGVGATEAFF. The CDR3 DNA follows: TGTGCCAGCAGCGAGGGGGTAGGAGCCACTGAAGCTTTCTTT. Looking up the rest from reference TRBV13 and TRBJ1-1 gives the full variable domain: AAGVIQSPRHLIKEKRETATLKCYPIPRHDTVYWYQQGPGQDPQFLISFYEKMQSDKGSIPDRFSAQQFSDYHSELNMSSLELGDSALYFCASSEGVGATEAFFGQGTRLTVV.

The chain uses TRBV28 and TRBJ2-1; TRBD2 aligns across 14 bases. This CDR3 contains 16 residues. Germline V gives CDR1 MDHEN, CDR2 SYDVKM. The junction had 8 bases not matched to a gene; V was cut back by 3 bases and J by 10 bases. The CDR3 bases are TGTGCCAGCAGTTTTGGTGGGACTAGCGGGAGCTGGGAGCAGTTCTTC. This translates into CASSFGGTSGSWEQFF.

This chain joins TRBV28 and TRBJ2-3, with 10 nucleotides matching TRBD2. Per germline, CDR1 MDHEN and CDR2 SYDVKM. V was pared by 2 bases and J by 3 bases, with 17 bases of the junction left unmatched. The CDR3 extends over 20 amino acids. The CDR3 sequence: CASSLRWRGSGRLRTDTQYF. For the CDR3, the DNA is TGTGCCAGCAGTTTAAGGTGGCGGGGTAGCGGGAGGTTAAGGACAGATACGCAGTATTTT.

The rearrangement uses TRBV5-6 and TRBJ2-7; 8 bases align to TRBD1. The CDR3 runs 15 residues. CDR1 is SGHDT and CDR2 is YYEEEE in the germline V gene. Trimming at V came to 4 bases and at J to 2 bases, leaving 8 bases not matched to a gene. The CDR3 region is CASSRQGATTYEQYF. DNA for the CDR3: TGTGCCAGCAGCCGCCAGGGGGCGACCACCTACGAGCAGTACTTC.

The chain has TRBV12-3 or TRBV12-4 and TRBJ1-2, with D possibly matching TRBD1 (6 bases). V lost 3 bases and J 2 bases, leaving 7 bases between the germline ends. The CDR3 loop spans 13 amino acids. CDR3 loop: CASSLGANYGYTF. The CDR3 nucleotides read TGTGCCAGCAGTTTGGGGGCAAACTATGGCTACACCTTC.

This sequence joins TRBV4-1 and TRBJ2-1; 7 nucleotides align to TRBD2. V shed 3 bases, J shed 4 bases, and the junction held 3 bases outside the gene matches. The CDR3 spans 14 residues. The germline gives CDR1 MGHRA, CDR2 YSYEKL. The CDR3 here is CASSQASGYNEQFF. In DNA, the CDR3 is TGCGCCAGCAGCCAGGCTAGCGGTTACAATGAGCAGTTCTTC.